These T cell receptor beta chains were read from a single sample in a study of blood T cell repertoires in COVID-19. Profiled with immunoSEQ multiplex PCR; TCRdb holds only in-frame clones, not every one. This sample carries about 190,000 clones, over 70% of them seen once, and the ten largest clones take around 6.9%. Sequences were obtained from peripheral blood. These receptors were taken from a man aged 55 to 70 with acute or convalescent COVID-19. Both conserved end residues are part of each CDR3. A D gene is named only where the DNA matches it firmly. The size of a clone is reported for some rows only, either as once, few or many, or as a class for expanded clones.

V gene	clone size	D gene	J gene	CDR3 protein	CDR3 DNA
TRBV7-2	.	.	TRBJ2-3	CASSLEWRIGDTQYF	TGTGCCAGCAGCTTAGAGTGGCGGATTGGAGATACGCAGTATTTT
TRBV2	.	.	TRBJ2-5	CASMGHQETQYF	TGTGCCAGCATGGGGCATCAAGAGACCCAGTACTTC
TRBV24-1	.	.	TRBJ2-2	CATSDFGTTGELFF	TGTGCCACCAGTGATTTTGGCACCACCGGGGAGCTGTTTTTT
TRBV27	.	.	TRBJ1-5	CASSLLSNQPQHF	TGTGCCAGCAGTCTCCTTAGCAATCAGCCCCAGCATTTT
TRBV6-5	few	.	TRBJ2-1	CASMLGGNEQFF	TGTGCCAGCATGTTGGGAGGCAATGAGCAGTTCTTC
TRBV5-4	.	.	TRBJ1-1	CASSLAKSSLLRGNAEAFF	TGTGCCAGCAGCTTGGCCAAATCTAGTCTTCTTCGAGGCAACGCTGAAGCTTTCTTT
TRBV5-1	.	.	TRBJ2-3	CASSLGSGADTQYF	TGCGCCAGCAGCTTGGGCTCGGGAGCAGATACGCAGTATTTT
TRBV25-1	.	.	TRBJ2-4	CASSENNRVGNIQYF	TGTGCCAGCAGTGAGAACAACAGGGTTGGAAACATTCAGTACTTC
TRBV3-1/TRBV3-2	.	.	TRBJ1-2	CASSQDGTGTTGGYTF	TGTGCCAGCAGCCAAGATGGAACAGGGACTACGGGTGGCTACACCTTC
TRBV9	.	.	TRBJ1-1	CASSARLNTEAFF	TGTGCCAGCAGCGCCCGGTTGAACACTGAAGCTTTCTTT
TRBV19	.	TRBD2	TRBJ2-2	CASSTSGNTGELFF	TGTGCCAGTAGTACTAGCGGGAACACCGGGGAGCTGTTTTTT
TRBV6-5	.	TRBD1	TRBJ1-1	CASSPTGATFF	TGTGCCAGCAGCCCGACAGGGGCAACTTTCTTT
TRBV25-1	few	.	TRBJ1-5	CASSERGGGNQPQHF	TGTGCCAGCAGTGAACGGGGGGGCGGCAATCAGCCCCAGCATTTT
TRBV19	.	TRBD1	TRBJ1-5	CASSTLTGMGAQPQHF	TGTGCCAGTAGTACACTGACAGGGATGGGAGCCCAGCCCCAGCATTTT
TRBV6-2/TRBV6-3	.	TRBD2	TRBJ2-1	CASSYGFTSGSYNEQFF	TGTGCCAGCAGTTACGGTTTTACTAGCGGTTCTTACAATGAGCAGTTCTTC
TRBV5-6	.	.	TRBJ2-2	CASSLFAGTGELFF	TGTGCCAGCAGCTTGTTTGCAGGCACCGGGGAGCTGTTTTTT
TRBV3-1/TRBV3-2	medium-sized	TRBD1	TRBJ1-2	CASSTQTQGEGYTF	TGTGCCAGCAGCACGCAAACTCAGGGGGAAGGCTACACCTTC
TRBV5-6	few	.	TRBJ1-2	CASSLEAYGYTF	TGTGCCAGCAGCTTGGAAGCCTATGGCTACACCTTC
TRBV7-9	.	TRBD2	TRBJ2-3	CASSETSGITDTQYF	TGTGCCAGCAGCGAGACTAGCGGGATTACAGATACGCAGTATTTT
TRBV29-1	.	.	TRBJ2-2	CSVLGAGELFF	TGCAGCGTTCTCGGGGCCGGGGAGCTGTTTTTT
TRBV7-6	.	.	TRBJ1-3	CALKKRPGLSGNTIYF	TGTGCCCTAAAAAAGAGACCGGGACTCTCTGGAAACACCATATATTTT